This TCR beta chain was profiled in a study of long-term antiretroviral therapy in people with HIV. Findings and limits, study-wide: In the period from about 2003 to 2017, blood was collected, possibly under older ART regimens.

The CDR3 runs 12 residues. The ends were cut back, 8 bases at V and 4 bases at J, with 11 bases in the middle. Per germline, CDR1 MNHEY and CDR2 SVGAGI. On this clone: Its antigen is still unknown.

It was version v3.0 of the immunoSEQ assay that was run at survey level. A target of about 35,000-50,000 T-cell genomes per sample was set for sequencing. Method: immunoSEQ multiplex PCR; TCRdb's copy keeps in-frame clones and lacks some. The data hold over 10,000 clones, with 60% to 75% observed a single time. The sample consisted of unsorted PBMCs, taken just under 3.2 years before starting antiretroviral therapy. The TCR originated in a man aged 35 to 55 with HIV. The genes are TRBV6-5 and TRBJ1-2; unclear D gene. This CDR3 is CASVGPPYGYTF. CDR3 in DNA: TGTGCCAGCGTAGGGCCACCCTATGGCTACACCTTC.